This TCR beta chain was profiled in a study of cytomegalovirus exposure and HLA in healthy donors. Whole-study results and caveats: In an earlier analysis, in some 540 donors, most V segments appeared productive either ~87% or ~30% of the time. Many donors shared some public TCRs, even though most TCR sequences were rare. In a later analysis, V- and J-gene trimming of beta chains associated with a DCLRE1C missense variant, replicated independently.

The V end lost 10 bases, the J end lost 7 bases, and 11 bases lay between the germline ends. This CDR3 is built from 11 residues. Germline values: CDR1 MDHEN, CDR2 SYDVKM. A word on this clone: The antigen remains undetermined.

The PCR was carried out with 60 Vbeta primers and 13 Jbeta primers. Assay: immunoSEQ multiplex PCR; the TCRdb copy retains only in-frame clones and omits some. This sample's table has tens of thousands of clones. This clonotype originated in a woman aged 55 to 70 in good health and CMV-seronegative. Sequenced: PBMCs. The chain recombines TRBV28 with TRBJ2-1, with D perhaps matching TRBD1 (5 bases). The CDR3 DNA reads TGTGCCACTCAGGGTAGGAATGAGCAGTTCTTC. Translating it yields CATQGRNEQFF.